This T cell receptor beta chain derives from a study of CD8 T cells in ankylosing spondylitis (dated by TCRdb to between 2016 and 2019). Regarding the research as a whole: T cell receptor beta repertoires were profiled in healthy donors and ankylosing spondylitis patients so that disease-linked TCR variants could be found. The full study cohort was made up of approximately 27 ankylosing spondylitis patients and more than 90 healthy donors. Peripheral blood samples were taken, and synovial fluid was additionally collected from ankylosing spondylitis patients. What the work shows at the level of the full study, not this receptor alone: A TCR beta motif made up of several highly homologous amino acid variants appeared to be characteristic of blood from ankylosing spondylitis patients. The disease-linked clones had a CD8+ phenotype and were found at relatively low frequencies in peripheral blood. The disease-linked clones were reported as significantly enriched in matched synovial fluid samples from ankylosing spondylitis patients. Some motif variants had previously been reported in the synovial fluid and blood of reactive arthritis patients, which suggests shared mechanisms of disease initiation.

CDR1 and CDR2 (ENHRY, SYGVKD) derive from the germline V gene. The junction shows trimming of 8 bases on V and 6 bases on J, plus 14 bases between the germline ends. From the cysteine up to the phenylalanine, the CDR3 has a length of 13 residues. Only the CDR3 portion is preserved as DNA: 39 bases, with reading frame beginning at the first base. This clonotype has a handful of counts. No cognate antigen has been identified for it. No base qualities exist here, and no much larger clone lies one base off it. Sequencing was carried out with an Illumina HiSeq 2500. TCR beta libraries were prepared by quantitative 5'-RACE with molecular barcodes. On the authors' methods: A new computational method, built on a probabilistic model of VDJ rearrangement, was used to identify disease-linked TCR variants. The public sequencing data were trimmed at Q25 with fastp and processed into clonotypes with MiXCR by TCRdb, which kept only in-frame beta chains. Merged by CDR3 protein, the rows form single entries marked with the most common genes and DNA. TCRdb's processing, not the study's, gives the V and J calls here. Within this sample are about 340,000 distinct CDR3 sequences, with about 20% of them counted one time only. About an eighth of the sample is taken by the ten largest.

This chain joins TRBV10-3 to TRBJ2-1, with a tentative D gene TRBD2 over 5 matching bases. The sequenced material came from blood, either unsorted or a sorted T cell fraction (not recorded which). The receptor was isolated from a male donor with ankylosing spondylitis or in good health (not recorded which). The DNA sequence is as follows: TGTGCCATCGAATCGGACTCTTTCAATGAGCAGTTCTTC. Its translation is CAIESDSFNEQFF.